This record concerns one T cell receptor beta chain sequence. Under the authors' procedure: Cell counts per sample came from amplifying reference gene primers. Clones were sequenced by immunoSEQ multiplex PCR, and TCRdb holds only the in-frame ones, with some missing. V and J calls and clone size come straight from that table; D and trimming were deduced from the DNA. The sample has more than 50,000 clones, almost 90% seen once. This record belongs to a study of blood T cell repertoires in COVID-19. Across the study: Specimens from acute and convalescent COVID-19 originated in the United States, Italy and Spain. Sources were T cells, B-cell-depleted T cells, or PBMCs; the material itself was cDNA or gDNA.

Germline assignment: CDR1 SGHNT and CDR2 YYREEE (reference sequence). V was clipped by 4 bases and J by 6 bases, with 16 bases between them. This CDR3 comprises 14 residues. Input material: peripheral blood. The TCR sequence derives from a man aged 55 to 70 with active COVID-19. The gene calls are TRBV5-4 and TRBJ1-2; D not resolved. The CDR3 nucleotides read TGTGCCAGCAGCCCGGGAGGTCGGTGGGATGGCTACACCTTC. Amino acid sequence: CASSPGGRWDGYTF.